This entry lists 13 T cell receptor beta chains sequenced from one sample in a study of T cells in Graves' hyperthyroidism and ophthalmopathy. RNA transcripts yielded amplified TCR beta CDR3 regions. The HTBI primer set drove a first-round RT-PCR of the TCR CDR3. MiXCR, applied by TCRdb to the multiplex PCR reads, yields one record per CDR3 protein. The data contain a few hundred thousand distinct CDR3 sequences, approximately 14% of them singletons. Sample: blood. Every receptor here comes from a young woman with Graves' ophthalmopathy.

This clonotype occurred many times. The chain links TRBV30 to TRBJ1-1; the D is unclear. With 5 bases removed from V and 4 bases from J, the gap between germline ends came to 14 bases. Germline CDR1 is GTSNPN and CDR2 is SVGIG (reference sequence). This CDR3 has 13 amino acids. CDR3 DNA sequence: TGTGCCTGGCTCAGGATAATGGGCACTGAAGCTTTCTTT. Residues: CAWLRIMGTEAFF.

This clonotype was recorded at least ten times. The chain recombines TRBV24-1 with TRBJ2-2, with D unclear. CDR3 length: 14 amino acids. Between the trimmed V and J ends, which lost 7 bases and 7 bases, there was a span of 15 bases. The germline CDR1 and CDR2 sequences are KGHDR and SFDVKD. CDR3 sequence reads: CATSEYRGGGELFF. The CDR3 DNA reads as TGTGCCACCAGCGAGTATCGTGGCGGCGGGGAGCTGTTTTTT.

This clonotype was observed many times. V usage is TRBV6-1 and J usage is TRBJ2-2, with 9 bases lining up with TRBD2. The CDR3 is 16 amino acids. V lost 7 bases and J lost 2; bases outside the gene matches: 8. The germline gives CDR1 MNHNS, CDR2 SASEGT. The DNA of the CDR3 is TGTGCCAGCACCCTGACTAGCGGAAGCAACACCGGGGAGCTGTTTTTT. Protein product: CASTLTSGSNTGELFF.

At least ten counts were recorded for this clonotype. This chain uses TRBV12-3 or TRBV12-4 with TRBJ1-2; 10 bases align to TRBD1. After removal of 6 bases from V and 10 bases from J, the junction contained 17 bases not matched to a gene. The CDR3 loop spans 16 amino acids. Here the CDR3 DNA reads TGTGCCAGCAGGTTATTCTCCGGGACAGGGGCCTTTGACTACACCTTC. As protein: CASRLFSGTGAFDYTF.

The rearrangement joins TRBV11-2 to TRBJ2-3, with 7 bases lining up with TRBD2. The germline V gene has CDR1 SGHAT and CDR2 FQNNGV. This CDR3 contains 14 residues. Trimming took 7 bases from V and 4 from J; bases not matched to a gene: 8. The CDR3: CASTLWLAADTQYF. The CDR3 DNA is TGTGCCAGCACCTTGTGGCTAGCGGCAGATACGCAGTATTTT.

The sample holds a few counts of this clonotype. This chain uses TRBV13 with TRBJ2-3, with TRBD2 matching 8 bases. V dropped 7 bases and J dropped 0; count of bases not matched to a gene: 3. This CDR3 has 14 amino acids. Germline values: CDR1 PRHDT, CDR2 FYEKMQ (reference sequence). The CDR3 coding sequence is TGTGCCAGCACCGGGGGGGGCAGCACAGATACGCAGTATTTT. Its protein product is CASTGGGSTDTQYF. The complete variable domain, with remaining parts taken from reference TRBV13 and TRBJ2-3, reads AAGVIQSPRHLIKEKRETATLKCYPIPRHDTVYWYQQGPGQDPQFLISFYEKMQSDKGSIPDRFSAQQFSDYHSELNMSSLELGDSALYFCASTGGGSTDTQYFGPGTRLTVL.

The CDR3 sequence: CASSVDFGELFF. In DNA, the CDR3 is TGTGCCAGCAGCGTAGATTTCGGGGAGCTGTTTTTT. V is TRBV9 and J is TRBJ2-2, with D unresolved. Germline V gene data show CDR1 as SGDLS and CDR2 as YYNGEE. CDR3 length: 12 amino acids. V was trimmed by 0 bases and J by 7 bases, leaving 4 bases between them.

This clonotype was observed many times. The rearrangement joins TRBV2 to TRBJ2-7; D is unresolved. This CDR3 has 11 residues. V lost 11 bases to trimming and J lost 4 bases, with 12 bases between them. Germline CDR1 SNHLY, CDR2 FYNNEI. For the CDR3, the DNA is TGTGCCTCAGTCCCTCAATACGAGCAGTACTTC. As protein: CASVPQYEQYF.

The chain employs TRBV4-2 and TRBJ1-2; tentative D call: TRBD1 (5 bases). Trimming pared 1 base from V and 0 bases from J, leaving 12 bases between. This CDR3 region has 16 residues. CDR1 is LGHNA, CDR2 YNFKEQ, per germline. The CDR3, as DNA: TGTGCCAGCAGCCAAGGAGAAGGGGCCCCTAACTATGGCTACACCTTC. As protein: CASSQGEGAPNYGYTF.

As DNA, the CDR3 is TGTGCCAGCAGCCTGATGGGTGGGAATAATTCACCCCTCCACTTT. Amino acids: CASSLMGGNNSPLHF. The rearrangement uses TRBV13 and TRBJ1-6, with D unclear. The CDR3 is 15 amino acids. Looked up from germline, CDR1 is PRHDT and CDR2 is FYEKMQ (reference sequence). Trimming took 5 bases from V and 5 from J, leaving 13 bases between them.

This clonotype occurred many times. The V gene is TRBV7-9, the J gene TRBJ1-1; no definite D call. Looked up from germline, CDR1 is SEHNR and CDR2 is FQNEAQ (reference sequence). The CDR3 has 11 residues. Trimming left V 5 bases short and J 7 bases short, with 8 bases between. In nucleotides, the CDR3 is TGTGCCAGCAGCCGCGGCGATGAAGCTTTCTTT. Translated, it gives CASSRGDEAFF.

CDR3 sequence: CSVEMRTNYGYTF. In DNA, the CDR3 is TGCAGCGTTGAAATGAGGACCAACTATGGCTACACCTTC. The chain employs TRBV29-1 and TRBJ1-2; D unclear. CDR1 is SQVTM, CDR2 ANQGSEA, per germline. Trimming shortened V by 2 bases and J by 2 bases, and 9 bases separated the two germline ends. This CDR3 has 13 amino acids.

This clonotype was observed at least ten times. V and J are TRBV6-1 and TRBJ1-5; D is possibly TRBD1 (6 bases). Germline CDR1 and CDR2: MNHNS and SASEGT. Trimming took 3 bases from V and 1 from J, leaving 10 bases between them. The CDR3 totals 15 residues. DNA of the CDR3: TGTGCCAGCAGTGACAGGGGTCCGAGCAATCAGCCCCAGCATTTT. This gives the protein CASSDRGPSNQPQHF.